This T cell receptor (beta chain) was identified in a study of T cell responses to AZD1222 COVID-19 vaccine (dated by TCRdb to the early 2020s). About the full investigation: AZD1222 recipients whose second dose came at about 4 weeks and those whose second dose came at about 12 weeks were combined into one group, since spike-specific TCR depth and breadth did not differ between the two schedules. TCR sequencing was performed for fewer than 250 trial participants, of whom 200 to 210 were given two doses of AZD1222 and roughly 25 were given two doses of MenACWY control vaccine. Enrollment into the trials was organized by age into subgroups of 18-55, 56-69 and 70-plus years, and those subgroups contained roughly 150, 30 and 60 TCR-sequenced participants, respectively.

Spanning cysteine to phenylalanine, the CDR3 consists of 16 amino acids. The sequence is cut down to CDR3 DNA, 48 bases in frame from base 1. From a lookup of the germline V gene (reference sequence), CDR1 and CDR2 are LNHDA and SQIVND. Here V drops 3 bases and J drops 3 bases, and the junction holds 9 bases not matched to any gene. The time point label corresponds to: baseline before first vaccination. Vaccinee samples were obtained from the UK trials COV001 and COV002, which included a single-blind randomized controlled phase 2/3 trial of AZD1222 (ChAdOx1 nCoV-19) in healthy adults. For TCRbeta chain sequencing, PBMC samples from trial participants were taken at day 0 and at day 28 after the second dose. The CDR3 regions of human TCRbeta chains were subjected to immunosequencing. The study's processing was this. Repertoire TCRs were checked for matches against a reference library of SARS-CoV-2-specific TCRs that had been generated using the MIRA antigen-specificity platform. Breadth was defined as the fraction of unique TCRs that were SARS-CoV-2-associated. Depth was defined as the fraction of total T cells that were SARS-CoV-2-associated. Each spike-specific TCR was assigned to its reactive spike region and to a CD4 or CD8 class using the MIRA data. Log10-transformed breadth and depth values were compared by one-way ANOVA with Sidak's multiple comparisons tests. TCRdb mirrors the immuneACCESS table, restricted to in-frame sequences. Some clones are absent from its copies; in checked studies, under half trace to an unresolved V gene, and the reason for the others is unknown. For V, J and clone size, that table is used; D and trimming come from the DNA. The sample table lists some 91,000 clones, over 85% of them with a count of one. The top ten clonotypes cover 10% to 15% of the sample.

What the study reported, not specific to this receptor: CD4 TCRs associated with the vaccine covered the entire spike protein, and the dominant responses were in regions 160-218 and 743-854. Conclusions about previously exposed vaccinees are limited, since just five or six AZD1222 recipients were seropositive for SARS-CoV-2 at baseline. After two AZD1222 doses, both the breadth and the depth of spike-specific TCRs were significantly higher than at day 0 and than in MenACWY recipients. Participants were mostly white British, with more females than males. The authors suggested clonal diversity may have been underestimated. The 56-69-year group was small, and its depth increase did not reach significance, likely because of low power. Epitopes outside the regions mutated in the B.1.351 and B.1.1.7 variants were reportedly recognized by nearly half of the unique spike-specific TCRs. Because no day 14 peak-response samples were available, repertoires were characterized only after the peak T cell response.

Note on this clone: The target of this receptor is not known. No base qualities exist here, and no much larger clone lies one base off it.

The chain couples TRBV19 to TRBJ1-2; TRBD1 matches 8 bases in the middle. The TCR originated in an adult in good health. The sample was peripheral blood, taken on day 0 of AZD1222 vaccination. The CDR3 is CASSIRQGAVDYGYTF. The nucleotide sequence reads as follows: TGTGCCAGTAGTATCAGGCAGGGGGCTGTTGACTATGGCTACACCTTC.